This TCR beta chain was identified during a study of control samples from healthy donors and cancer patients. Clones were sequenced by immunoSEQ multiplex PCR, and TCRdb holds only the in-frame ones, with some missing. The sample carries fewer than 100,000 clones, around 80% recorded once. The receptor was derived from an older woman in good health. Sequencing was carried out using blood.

The CDR3 region has the DNA TGTGCCAGCAGCCAAATAAAGGACAGGGGCAATGAGCAGTTCTTC. Amino acids: CASSQIKDRGNEQFF. This rearrangement joins TRBV14 to TRBJ2-1, with TRBD1 matching over 9 bases. The length of the CDR3 is 15 residues. Trimming at V came to 2 bases and at J to 6 bases, leaving 5 bases not matched to a gene. Germline V CDR1 and CDR2: SGHDN, FVKESK.